Each of the 8 T cell receptor beta chains below was sequenced from the same sample in a study of blood T cell repertoires in COVID-19. The repertoire was sequenced with immunoSEQ multiplex PCR; TCRdb's copy has only in-frame clones and lacks some. The sample has 120,000 to 150,000 clones; roughly 89% are singletons. Sequencing was carried out using peripheral blood. These receptors were taken from a man aged 30-40 years with COVID-19, enrolled during active disease.

The V gene is TRBV5-4, the J gene TRBJ2-3; D is possibly TRBD2 (6 bases). Looked up from germline, CDR1 is SGHNT and CDR2 is YYREEE (reference sequence). Trimming removed 4 bases from V and 0 bases from J, with 12 bases in between. The CDR3 is 15 amino acids. The CDR3 coding sequence is TGTGCCAGCAGCCCCCGTGCGGGGAGCACAGATACGCAGTATTTT. Translation gives CASSPRAGSTDTQYF.

This clone was observed a single time. The chain carries TRBV6-1 and TRBJ1-6; TRBD1 matches 8 bases. The V segment lost 1 base and the J segment 9 bases; nucleotides outside the gene matches: 8. CDR1 is MNHNS, CDR2 SASEGT, per germline. The CDR3 is 16 amino acids. CDR3 residues: CASSEGLGQGGSPLHF. CDR3 DNA: TGTGCCAGCAGTGAAGGACTAGGACAGGGAGGTTCACCCCTCCACTTT.

The gene calls are TRBV12-1 and TRBJ2-7; TRBD2 reflects the table's D call only, with no check against the DNA. TRBV12-1 is marked as a pseudogene. The CDR3 totals 21 residues. CDR3 protein: CASSLVSVNRSGRPSSYEQYF. In nucleotides, the CDR3 is TGTGCCAGCAGCTTAGTTTCCGTTAATCGGAGCGGGCGCCCGAGCTCCTACGAGCAGTACTTC.

The V call is TRBV29-1, the J call TRBJ1-2, with 7 bases aligning to TRBD1. Germline CDR1 SQVTM, CDR2 ANQGSEA. The V and J ends lost 6 bases and 4 bases, in that order; junction bases with no gene match: 5. The CDR3 length is 12 residues. CDR3 amino acids: CSVRTGAYGYTF. DNA of the CDR3: TGCAGCGTCCGGACAGGAGCCTATGGCTACACCTTC.

This clone appeared a few times. CDR3 coding DNA: TGTGCCAGCAGCCTGGGGACATTCTCCTACAATGAGCAGTTCTTC. This codes for CASSLGTFSYNEQFF. The rearrangement links TRBV14 to TRBJ2-1; D possibly corresponds to TRBD1 (6 bases). The germline V gene has CDR1 SGHDN and CDR2 FVKESK. V shed 4 bases and J shed 0 bases, with 10 bases lying between them. CDR3 length equals 15 residues.

This rearrangement joins TRBV3-1 (or the pseudogene TRBV3-2) to TRBJ1-3, with no clear D. Germline V gene data show CDR1 as LGHDT and CDR2 as YNNKEL (reference sequence). Trimming removed 6 bases from V and 8 bases from J, with 11 bases in between. The CDR3 totals 12 residues. The CDR3 reads CASRGAGDTIYF. DNA of the CDR3: TGTGCCAGCAGGGGAGCTGGGGACACCATATATTTT.

The chain carries TRBV6-5 and TRBJ2-1; 8 bases match TRBD2. J lost 9 bases, V lost 8 bases, and 9 bases had no gene match. The germline gives CDR1 MNHEY, CDR2 SVGAGI. This CDR3 is 13 amino acids long. CDR3 DNA sequence: TGTGCCAGCTTGGGTAGCGGGACCGTTGAGCAGTTCTTC. As protein: CASLGSGTVEQFF.

The V gene is TRBV28, the J gene TRBJ1-5; TRBD1 matches at 8 bases. The V and J ends lost 10 bases and 9 bases, in that order; junction bases with no gene match: 14. The CDR3 extends over 14 amino acids. Per the germline V gene, CDR1 is MDHEN and CDR2 is SYDVKM. CDR3 region: CATQYDRGGRPQHF. CDR3 DNA: TGTGCCACCCAGTACGACAGGGGCGGTAGGCCCCAGCATTTT.